The 14 T cell receptor beta chains in this list originate from one sample, sequenced in a study of cytomegalovirus exposure and HLA in healthy donors. With 60 Vbeta and 13 Jbeta primers, the PCR was carried out. Assay: immunoSEQ multiplex PCR; the TCRdb copy retains only in-frame clones and omits some. The sample shows about 170,000 clones, roughly four fifths of them seen only once. Sequencing used PBMCs. These receptors came from a woman in her forties or fifties in good health and CMV-seropositive.

The chain employs TRBV19 and TRBJ1-1; D is undetermined. From germline, CDR1 is LNHDA and CDR2 SQIVND (reference sequence). The CDR3 consists of 13 residues. V shed 3 bases and J shed 1 base, with 6 bases lying between them. In DNA, the CDR3 is TGTGCCAGTAGTATTCCAGGGAACACTGAAGCTTTCTTT. Protein sequence: CASSIPGNTEAFF.

This sequence joins TRBV9 and TRBJ1-1; D might be TRBD1 (6 bases). Germline values: CDR1 SGDLS, CDR2 YYNGEE. CDR3 size: 14 residues. V was shortened by 3 bases and J by 8 bases, with 17 bases between the two germline ends. The CDR3 sequence is CASSAPAAGAEAFF. In DNA, the CDR3 is TGTGCCAGCAGCGCCCCCGCGGCAGGGGCCGAAGCTTTCTTT.

The V gene is TRBV5-8, the J gene TRBJ2-3, with TRBD2 matching over 9 bases. The CDR3 has 16 amino acids. J lost 2 bases, V lost 4 bases, and 8 bases had no gene match. Looked up from germline, CDR1 is SGHTS and CDR2 is YDEGEE. CDR3 region: CASSDYPSGDTDTQYF. The DNA for the CDR3 is TGTGCCAGCAGCGACTACCCTAGCGGGGACACAGATACGCAGTATTTT.

The chain couples TRBV6-5 to TRBJ1-1; D gene uncertain. CDR3 length equals 13 residues. Germline values: CDR1 MNHEY, CDR2 SVGAGI. Trimming shortened V by 6 bases and J by 1 base, and 9 bases separated the two germline ends. CDR3 sequence (DNA): TGTGCCAGCAGCCGAACAGAGAACACTGAAGCTTTCTTT. This codes for CASSRTENTEAFF.

Remarks on this clone: One end of the junction varies from germline; a read error may be responsible. This chain links TRBV7-9 with TRBJ1-2; D not resolved. This CDR3 contains 12 residues. Germline values: CDR1 SEHNR, CDR2 FQNEAQ (reference sequence). DNA for the CDR3: TGTTCCAGCAGCTCAAGAGGGTATGGCTACACCTTC. Protein product: CSSSSRGYGYTF.

The rearrangement uses TRBV25-1 and TRBJ1-1; D gene uncertain. Germline V lookup: CDR1 MGHDK, CDR2 SYGVNS. This CDR3 is 15 amino acids long. The V and J ends lost 6 bases and 1 base respectively, with 15 bases between them. The CDR3 region is CASRFKTLSNTEAFF. In DNA, the CDR3 is TGTGCCAGCAGATTTAAGACATTATCGAACACTGAAGCTTTCTTT.

The chain combines TRBV7-6 with TRBJ1-6, with TRBD1 matching 7 bases. V shed 4 bases and J 7 bases; nucleotides not matched to a gene: 4. CDR3 size: 14 residues. From germline, CDR1 is SGHVS and CDR2 FNYEAQ. The CDR3 DNA follows: TGTGCCAGCAGCTCCCGGGACAGAAATTCACCCCTCCACTTT. Protein sequence: CASSSRDRNSPLHF.

This clone occurred a few times. This chain uses TRBV6-1 with TRBJ1-3; D may be TRBD1 (6 bases). The CDR3 extends over 16 amino acids. Trimming removed 3 bases at V and 4 bases at J, with 16 bases between. CDR1 is MNHNS, CDR2 SASEGT, per germline. CDR3 nucleotide sequence: TGTGCCAGCAGTGAGGGTGGTTGGGGGGGCGGAAACACCATATATTTT. It yields the protein CASSEGGWGGGNTIYF.

The chain couples TRBV9 to TRBJ1-2, with D uncertain. Trimming stripped 3 bases from V and 6 bases from J, with 12 bases between. Germline CDR1 SGDLS, CDR2 YYNGEE. This CDR3 has 13 residues. As DNA, the CDR3 is TGTGCCAGCAGCGCCCATGGCTTTGATGGCTACACCTTC. It codes for CASSAHGFDGYTF.

The chain has TRBV19 and TRBJ1-4; TRBD1 might be the D (5 bases). The CDR3 is 13 residues long. Germline CDR1 LNHDA, CDR2 SQIVND (reference sequence). V was pared by 5 bases and J by 4 bases, with 8 bases between. CDR3 protein: CASSGTINEKLFF. The CDR3 DNA is TGTGCCAGTAGTGGGACTATTAATGAAAAACTGTTTTTT.

This chain links TRBV2 with TRBJ2-2, with D uncertain. The CDR3 has 13 amino acids. The germline V gene has CDR1 SNHLY and CDR2 FYNNEI. V was cut by 3 bases and J by 2 bases, with 4 bases left in between. CDR3 region: CASSDPNTGELFF. CDR3 nucleotides: TGTGCCAGCAGTGACCCTAACACCGGGGAGCTGTTTTTT.

The rearrangement joins TRBV5-1 to TRBJ2-5; the D gene is possibly TRBD1 (6 bases). V lost 4 bases to trimming and J lost 0 bases, with 13 bases between them. The germline CDR1 and CDR2 sequences are SGHRS and YFSETQ. The length of the CDR3 is 15 residues. The CDR3 DNA reads as TGCGCCAGCAGCGAGGCCGGGACACACCAAGAGACCCAGTACTTC. This gives the protein CASSEAGTHQETQYF.

This clone was seen only once. The CDR3 sequence: CAWSPDSYGNTIYF. DNA for the CDR3: TGTGCCTGGAGTCCCGACAGTTATGGAAACACCATATATTTT. The rearrangement links TRBV30 to TRBJ1-3, with D perhaps matching TRBD1 (5 bases). V was shortened by 2 bases and J by 3 bases, with 11 bases between the two germline ends. The CDR3 has 14 amino acids. Per germline, CDR1 GTSNPN and CDR2 SVGIG (reference sequence).

This clone was recorded a few times. V gene TRBV7-6 combines with J gene TRBJ2-7, with 7 bases fitting TRBD1. V shed 5 bases, J shed 5 bases, and the junction held 3 bases outside the gene matches. This CDR3 has 12 amino acids. Per germline, CDR1 SGHVS and CDR2 FNYEAQ. The CDR3 DNA is TGTGCCAGCAGCCCAGGGACAGACGAGCAGTACTTC. Protein product: CASSPGTDEQYF.